This T cell receptor beta chain was documented in a study of molecular identifiers for immune sequencing clone quantification. Preparation of the bulk TCR libraries relied on previously described methods and listed TCR primers. MiXCR, run by TCRdb on the PCR reads, gives a single entry per CDR3 protein. This sample has under 800,000 distinct CDR3 sequences; over 25% occur once, and the top ten carry 0.78%. Trimming at V came to 3 bases and at J to 0 bases, leaving 6 bases not matched to a gene. The CDR3 covers 16 residues. Looked up from germline, CDR1 is SEHNR and CDR2 is FQNEAQ (reference sequence). Ten or more counts support this clonotype. Naive CD8 T cell sorting was performed on the CD8+CD4-CCR7+CD45RA+ phenotype.

The chain employs TRBV7-9 and TRBJ2-3; 7 positions agree with TRBD2. Sequenced: naive CD8+ T cells from blood, with Jurkat cell RNA spiked in. The subset denotes: FACS-sorted CD8+CD4-CCR7+CD45RA+ naive T cells. This clonotype was obtained from a human donor in good health. Some libraries in this study had Jurkat cell RNA spiked in. The CDR3 loop is CASSFLSGASTDTQYF. CDR3 nucleotides: TGTGCCAGCAGCTTTTTAAGCGGGGCAAGCACAGATACGCAGTATTTT.